These T cell receptor beta chains were read from a single sample in a study of blood T cell repertoires in COVID-19. Profiled with immunoSEQ multiplex PCR; TCRdb holds only in-frame clones, not every one. The profile shows around 400,000 clones, 80% to 95% of them singletons. Sequencing was carried out using PBMCs or T cells enriched from blood (not recorded which). These receptors were obtained from a woman between 35 and 50 years old who had been exposed to COVID-19. Both conserved end residues are part of each CDR3. Each record gives: clone size, D gene, J gene, V gene, CDR3 protein, CDR3 DNA. The D gene is left open where the match is weak. Clone size is given for some rows only: seen once, a few or many times, or a class if the clone is expanded.

abundance: NA; d_gene: TRBD1; j_gene: TRBJ1-1; v_gene: TRBV29-1; CDR3aa: CSGSAGTGGKAFF; CDR3nt: TGCAGCGGGTCTGCCGGGACAGGGGGGAAAGCTTTCTTT
abundance: NA; d_gene: NA; j_gene: TRBJ1-4; v_gene: TRBV6-5; CDR3aa: CASSLGGGGSEKLFF; CDR3nt: TGTGCCAGCAGCCTAGGCGGAGGAGGGTCCGAAAAACTGTTTTTT
abundance: NA; d_gene: TRBD2; j_gene: TRBJ2-1; v_gene: TRBV5-1; CDR3aa: CASYRGLAGPNEQFF; CDR3nt: TGCGCCAGCTACCGAGGACTAGCGGGGCCCAATGAGCAGTTCTTC
abundance: NA; d_gene: NA; j_gene: TRBJ1-3; v_gene: TRBV19; CDR3aa: CASSIGQTGNTIYF; CDR3nt: TGTGCCAGTAGTATAGGCCAGACTGGAAACACCATATATTTT
abundance: once; d_gene: NA; j_gene: TRBJ2-2; v_gene: TRBV5-5; CDR3aa: CASSLVQVSPSGELFF; CDR3nt: TGTGCCAGCAGCTTGGTACAGGTCTCTCCATCCGGGGAGCTGTTTTTT
abundance: NA; d_gene: TRBD1; j_gene: TRBJ1-1; v_gene: TRBV3-1/TRBV3-2; CDR3aa: CASSQYQGAAEAFF; CDR3nt: TGTGCCAGCAGCCAGTATCAGGGGGCCGCTGAAGCTTTCTTT
abundance: NA; d_gene: NA; j_gene: TRBJ1-5; v_gene: TRBV1; CDR3aa: CTIQGASNQPQHF; CDR3nt: TGCACCATCCAGGGGGCTAGCAATCAGCCCCAGCATTTT
abundance: NA; d_gene: NA; j_gene: TRBJ1-1; v_gene: TRBV29-1; CDR3aa: CSVEGRATPEAEAFF; CDR3nt: TGCAGCGTTGAAGGGAGGGCCACCCCGGAGGCTGAAGCTTTCTTT
abundance: NA; d_gene: TRBD2; j_gene: TRBJ2-2; v_gene: TRBV12-5; CDR3aa: CASYVEGGPSGELFF; CDR3nt: TGTGCTAGTTACGTCGAGGGAGGGCCCTCCGGGGAGCTGTTTTTT
abundance: NA; d_gene: NA; j_gene: TRBJ2-1; v_gene: TRBV7-6; CDR3aa: CASSSWDEGVGEQFF; CDR3nt: TGTGCCAGCAGCTCCTGGGATGAGGGTGTCGGTGAGCAGTTCTTC
abundance: NA; d_gene: TRBD1; j_gene: TRBJ1-6; v_gene: TRBV5-1; CDR3aa: CASSTGQGGSPLHF; CDR3nt: TGCGCCAGCAGCACCGGACAGGGAGGATCACCCCTCCACTTT
abundance: NA; d_gene: TRBD1; j_gene: TRBJ1-1; v_gene: TRBV12-5; CDR3aa: CASGLVTGYTEAFF; CDR3nt: TGTGCTAGTGGTTTGGTGACAGGGTACACTGAAGCTTTCTTT
abundance: NA; d_gene: TRBD2; j_gene: TRBJ2-3; v_gene: TRBV10-2; CDR3aa: CASSVGLAGFTDTQYF; CDR3nt: TGCGCCAGCAGCGTGGGACTAGCGGGGTTCACAGATACGCAGTATTTT
abundance: once; d_gene: TRBD1; j_gene: TRBJ1-2; v_gene: TRBV10-3; CDR3aa: CAISGTGGIQYGYTF; CDR3nt: TGTGCCATCAGTGGGACAGGGGGTATTCAGTATGGCTACACCTTC
abundance: NA; d_gene: NA; j_gene: TRBJ1-6; v_gene: TRBV30; CDR3aa: CAWSSQGIPLHF; CDR3nt: TGTGCCTGGTCCTCCCAGGGTATACCCCTCCACTTT
abundance: NA; d_gene: NA; j_gene: TRBJ1-1; v_gene: TRBV5-1; CDR3aa: CASSSTGNTEAFF; CDR3nt: TGCGCCAGCAGCTCGACGGGGAACACTGAAGCTTTCTTT
abundance: NA; d_gene: NA; j_gene: TRBJ1-6; v_gene: TRBV7-3; CDR3aa: CASSSVYNSPLHF; CDR3nt: TGTGCCAGCAGCTCGGTGTACAATTCACCCCTCCACTTT